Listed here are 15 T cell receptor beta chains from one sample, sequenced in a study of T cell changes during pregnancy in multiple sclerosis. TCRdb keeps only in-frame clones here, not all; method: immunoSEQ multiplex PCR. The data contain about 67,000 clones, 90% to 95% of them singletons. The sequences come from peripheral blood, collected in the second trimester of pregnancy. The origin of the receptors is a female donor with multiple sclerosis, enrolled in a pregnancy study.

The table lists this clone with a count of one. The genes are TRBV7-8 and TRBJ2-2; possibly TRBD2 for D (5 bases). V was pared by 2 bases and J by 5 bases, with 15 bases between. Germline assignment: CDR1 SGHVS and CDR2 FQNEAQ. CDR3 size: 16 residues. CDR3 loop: CASSLRGIRRTGELFF. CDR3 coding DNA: TGTGCCAGCAGCTTACGGGGTATAAGGAGAACCGGGGAGCTGTTTTTT. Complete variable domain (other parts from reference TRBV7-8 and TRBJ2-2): GAGVSQSPRYKVAKRGQDVALRCDPISGHVSLFWYQQALGQGPEFLTYFQNEAQLDKSGLPSDRFFAERPEGSVSTLKIQRTQQEDSAVYLCASSLRGIRRTGELFFGEGSRLTVL.

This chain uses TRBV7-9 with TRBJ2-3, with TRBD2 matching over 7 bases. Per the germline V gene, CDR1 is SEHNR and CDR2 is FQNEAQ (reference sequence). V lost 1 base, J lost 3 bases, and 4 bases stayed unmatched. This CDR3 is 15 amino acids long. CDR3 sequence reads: CASSLGAGETDTQYF. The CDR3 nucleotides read TGTGCCAGCAGCTTAGGGGCGGGAGAGACAGATACGCAGTATTTT.

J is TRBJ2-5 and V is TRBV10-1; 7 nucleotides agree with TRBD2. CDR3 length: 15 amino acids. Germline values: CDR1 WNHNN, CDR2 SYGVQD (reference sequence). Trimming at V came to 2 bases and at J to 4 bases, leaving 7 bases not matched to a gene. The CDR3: CASSEASGIPETQYF. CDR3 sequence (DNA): TGCGCCAGCAGTGAGGCTAGCGGTATCCCAGAGACCCAGTACTTC.

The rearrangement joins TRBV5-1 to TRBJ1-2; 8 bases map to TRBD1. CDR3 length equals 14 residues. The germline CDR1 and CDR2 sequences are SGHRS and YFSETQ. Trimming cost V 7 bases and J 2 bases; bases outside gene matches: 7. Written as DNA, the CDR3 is TGCGCCAGCCAAGAGACAGGGGTGAACTATGGCTACACCTTC. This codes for CASQETGVNYGYTF.

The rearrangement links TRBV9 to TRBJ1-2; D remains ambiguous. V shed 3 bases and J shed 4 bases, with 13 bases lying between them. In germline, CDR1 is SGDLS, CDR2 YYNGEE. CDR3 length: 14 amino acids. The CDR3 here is CASSGGHAAYGYTF. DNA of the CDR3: TGTGCCAGCAGCGGAGGGCACGCCGCCTATGGCTACACCTTC.

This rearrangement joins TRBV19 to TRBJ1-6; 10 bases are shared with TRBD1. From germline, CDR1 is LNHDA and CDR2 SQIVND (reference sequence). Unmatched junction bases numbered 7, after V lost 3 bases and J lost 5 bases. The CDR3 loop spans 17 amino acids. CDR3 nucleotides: TGTGCCAGTAGTATGAGGGGGACAGGGGACCATAATTCACCCCTCCACTTT. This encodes CASSMRGTGDHNSPLHF.

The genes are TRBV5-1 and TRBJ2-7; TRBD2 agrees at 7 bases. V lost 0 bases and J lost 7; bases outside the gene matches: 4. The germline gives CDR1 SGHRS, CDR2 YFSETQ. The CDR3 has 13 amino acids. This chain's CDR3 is CASSLAIGGEQYF. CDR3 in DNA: TGCGCCAGCAGCTTGGCCATCGGGGGGGAGCAGTACTTC.

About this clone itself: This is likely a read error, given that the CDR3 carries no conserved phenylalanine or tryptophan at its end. The CDR3 region has the DNA TGTGCCTGGTCGGGACAGGGGTGGATGAATCAGCCCCAGCATTCT. Its translation: CAWSGQGWMNQPQHS. The V call is TRBV30, the J call TRBJ1-5; 10 bases align to TRBD1. The CDR3 is 15 residues long. CDR1 is GTSNPN and CDR2 is SVGIG in the germline V gene (reference sequence). V was clipped by 5 bases and J by 4 bases; unmatched bases: 8.

The CDR3 spells CASSLNIEGVYGYTF. CDR3 DNA sequence: TGTGCCAGCAGTCTCAACATTGAGGGGGTCTATGGCTACACCTTC. The gene calls are TRBV7-2 and TRBJ1-2, with a weak D call TRBD1 (6 bases). Germline CDR1 reads SGHTA; CDR2 reads FQGNSA. V was cut by 6 bases and J by 4 bases, with 18 bases left in between. The CDR3 loop spans 15 amino acids.

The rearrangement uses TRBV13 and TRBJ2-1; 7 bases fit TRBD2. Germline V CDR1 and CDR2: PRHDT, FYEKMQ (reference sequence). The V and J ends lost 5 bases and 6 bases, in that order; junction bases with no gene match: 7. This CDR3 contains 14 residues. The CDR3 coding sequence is TGTGCCAGCAGCGGACACGGGACTATCAATGAGCAGTTCTTC. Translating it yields CASSGHGTINEQFF.

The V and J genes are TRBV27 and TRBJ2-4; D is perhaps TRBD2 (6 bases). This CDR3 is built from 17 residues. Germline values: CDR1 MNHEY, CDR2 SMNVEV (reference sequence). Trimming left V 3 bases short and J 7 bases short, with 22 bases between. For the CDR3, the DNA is TGTGCCAGCAGTTTTCCCCCGAGGAGGGGCGGTAACAACATTCAGTACTTC. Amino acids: CASSFPPRRGGNNIQYF.

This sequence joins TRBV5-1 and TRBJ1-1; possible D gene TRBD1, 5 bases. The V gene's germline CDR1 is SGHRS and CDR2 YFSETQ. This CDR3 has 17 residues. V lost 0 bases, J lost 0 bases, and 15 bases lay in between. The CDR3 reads CASSLVAGQIMNTEAFF. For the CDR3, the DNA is TGCGCCAGCAGCTTGGTGGCAGGGCAAATTATGAACACTGAAGCTTTCTTT. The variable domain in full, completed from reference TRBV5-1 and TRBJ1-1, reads KAGVTQTPRYLIKTRGQQVTLSCSPISGHRSVSWYQQTPGQGLQFLFEYFSETQRNKGNFPGRFSGRQFSNSRSEMNVSTLELGDSALYLCASSLVAGQIMNTEAFFGQGTRLTVV.

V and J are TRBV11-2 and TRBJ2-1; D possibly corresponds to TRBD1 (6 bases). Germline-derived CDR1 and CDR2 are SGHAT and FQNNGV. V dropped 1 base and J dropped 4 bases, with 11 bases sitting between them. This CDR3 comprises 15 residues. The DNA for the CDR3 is TGTGCCAGCAGCTTAGTCAGGGGTGAGTACAATGAGCAGTTCTTC. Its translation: CASSLVRGEYNEQFF. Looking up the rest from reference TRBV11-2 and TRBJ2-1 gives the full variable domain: EAGVAQSPRYKIIEKRQSVAFWCNPISGHATLYWYQQILGQGPKLLIQFQNNGVVDDSQLPKDRFSAERLKGVDSTLKIQPAKLEDSAVYLCASSLVRGEYNEQFFGPGTRLTVL.

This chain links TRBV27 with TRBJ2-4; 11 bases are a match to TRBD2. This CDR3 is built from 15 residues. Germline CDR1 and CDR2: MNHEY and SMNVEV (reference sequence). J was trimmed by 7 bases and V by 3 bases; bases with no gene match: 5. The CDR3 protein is CASSLQLAGENIQYF. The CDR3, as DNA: TGTGCCAGCAGTTTGCAACTAGCGGGAGAGAACATTCAGTACTTC.

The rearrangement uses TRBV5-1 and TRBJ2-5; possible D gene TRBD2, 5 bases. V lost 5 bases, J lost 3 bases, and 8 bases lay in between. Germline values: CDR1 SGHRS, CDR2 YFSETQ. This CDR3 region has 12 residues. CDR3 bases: TGCGCCAGCAGAGAGGGAGAAGAGACCCAGTACTTC. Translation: CASREGEETQYF.